Presented here are 20 T cell receptor beta chains from one specimen sequenced in a study of T cell repertoires in cytomegalovirus infection. TCRdb redid the calling of the reads with MiXCR, one entry per CDR3 protein. The sample lists 450,000 to 550,000 distinct CDR3 sequences, approximately 40% seen once, with 40% to 50% in the top ten. Their cognate antigens are unknown. The sample here was cultured PBMCs, taken from culture after CMV antigen stimulation. These receptors all come from a human donor in good health (CMV status not recorded). Some clones in this sample may be carry-over from other donors' samples.

This sequence joins TRBV12-3 or TRBV12-4 and TRBJ1-1; D is undetermined. The CDR3 totals 13 residues. Trimming pared 6 bases from V and 1 base from J, leaving 9 bases between. CDR3 residues: CASSLQWNTEAFF. CDR3 nucleotide sequence: TGTGCCAGCAGCCTACAGTGGAACACTGAAGCTTTCTTT.

This clonotype came up a few times. The J gene is TRBJ1-5, the V gene TRBV20-1, with a weak D call TRBD1 (6 bases). In germline, CDR1 is DFQATT, CDR2 SNEGSKA (reference sequence). The CDR3 length is 14 residues. Trimming took 6 bases from V and 6 from J, leaving 18 bases between them. CDR3 bases: TGCAGTGCGAGTACCTCGGGGGGCCTTCAGCCCCAGCATTTT. This codes for CSASTSGGLQPQHF.

This clonotype was seen a handful of times. This rearrangement joins TRBV4-2 to TRBJ2-5; D might be TRBD2 (6 bases). Germline CDR1 reads LGHNA; CDR2 reads YNFKEQ. Trimming cost V 6 bases and J 5 bases, with 13 bases left between them. This CDR3 comprises 13 residues. The CDR3 bases are TGTGCCAGCAGTCGGGAGAAGAGGGAGACCCAGTACTTC. Translation gives CASSREKRETQYF.

This clonotype came up once. The chain employs TRBV12-3 or TRBV12-4 and TRBJ2-5, with D perhaps TRBD1 (6 bases). The CDR3 totals 13 residues. The V gene lost 5 bases and the J gene lost 2 bases, with 9 bases spanning the gap. CDR3 amino acids: CASSNRVQETQYF. CDR3 DNA sequence: TGTGCCAGCAGTAACAGGGTTCAAGAGACCCAGTACTTC.

This sequence joins TRBV5-1 and TRBJ2-7; 10 positions match TRBD1. CDR1 is SGHRS and CDR2 is YFSETQ in the germline V gene. This CDR3 is 15 amino acids long. After removal of 2 bases from V and 7 bases from J, the junction contained 9 bases not matched to a gene. The CDR3 sequence is CASSFAGTGDEEQYF. CDR3 in DNA: TGCGCCAGCAGCTTCGCCGGGACAGGGGACGAGGAGCAGTACTTC.

The chain is built from TRBV6-1 and TRBJ1-4, with 7 positions matching TRBD1. The CDR3 is 15 residues long. After removal of 1 base from V and 7 bases from J, the junction contained 6 bases not matched to a gene. CDR1 is MNHNS and CDR2 is SASEGT in the germline V gene. The CDR3 region is CASSEVQGSGEKLFF. In nucleotides, the CDR3 is TGTGCCAGCAGTGAAGTACAGGGGAGCGGTGAAAAACTGTTTTTT.

The V and J genes are TRBV7-2 and TRBJ1-4; D uncertain. The V gene lost 1 base and the J gene lost 2 bases, with 17 bases spanning the gap. The CDR3 has 18 residues. Looked up from germline, CDR1 is SGHTA and CDR2 is FQGNSA. Here the CDR3 DNA reads TGTGCCAGCAGCTTAGGGTTCCGGGTCGGAGGGACTAATGAAAAACTGTTTTTT. It codes for CASSLGFRVGGTNEKLFF.

As for this clonotype: The junction departs from germline at one end; a sequencing error may be responsible. The V gene is TRBV7-2, the J gene TRBJ2-3; D gene unclear. The V gene's germline CDR1 is SGHTA and CDR2 FQGNSA. This CDR3 has 11 amino acids. The CDR3 bases are TGTGACAGCAGCTTGTTATATACGCAGTATTTT. Translating gives CDSSLLYTQYF.

The chain recombines TRBV5-4 with TRBJ1-6; D is perhaps TRBD1 (6 bases). V dropped 2 bases and J dropped 7 bases, with 16 bases sitting between them. The CDR3 runs 16 residues. In germline, CDR1 is SGHNT, CDR2 YYREEE (reference sequence). CDR3 in amino acids: CASSLEVTGSNSPLHF. DNA for the CDR3: TGTGCCAGCAGCTTAGAAGTAACAGGGTCCAATTCACCCCTCCACTTT.

This clonotype was seen ten or more times. V gene TRBV7-2 combines with J gene TRBJ2-5, with a weak D call TRBD2 (6 bases). The germline CDR1 and CDR2 sequences are SGHTA and FQGNSA. With 5 bases removed from V and 2 bases from J, the gap between germline ends came to 9 bases. This CDR3 spans 13 amino acids. In nucleotides, the CDR3 is TGTGCCAGCAGCCCTGGGAGGCAAGAGACCCAGTACTTC. It yields the protein CASSPGRQETQYF.

On this clonotype: A junction boundary mismatches the germline segment, possibly from a read error. V gene TRBV12-3 or TRBV12-4 combines with J gene TRBJ2-7; 12 nucleotides line up with TRBD2. CDR3 length: 15 amino acids. The CDR3 DNA sequence: TGTGACAGCAGTGAGACTAGCGGGAGATCTTACGAGCAGTACTTC. This sequence encodes CDSSETSGRSYEQYF.

The CDR3 DNA is TGTGCCAGCAGCCCCCAGGCGGGCACAGATACGCAGTATTTT. This codes for CASSPQAGTDTQYF. The rearrangement links TRBV7-2 to TRBJ2-3; no definite D call. The CDR3 spans 14 residues. The germline V gene has CDR1 SGHTA and CDR2 FQGNSA. Trimming pared 5 bases from V and 1 base from J, leaving 10 bases between.

The chain links TRBV20-1 to TRBJ2-7; TRBD2 matches 9 bases. With V trimmed by 6 bases and J by 2 bases, 11 bases remained unmatched. This CDR3 is built from 15 residues. CDR1 DFQATT and CDR2 SNEGSKA come from the germline V gene (reference sequence). CDR3 nucleotides: TGCAGTGCACCGCCGGCAGCGGGGGGACCCTACGAGCAGTACTTC. The encoded protein is CSAPPAAGGPYEQYF.

V gene TRBV20-1 combines with J gene TRBJ2-2, with unresolved D. V was cut by 4 bases and J by 1 base, with 4 bases left in between. The CDR3 is 12 amino acids. Germline CDR1 DFQATT, CDR2 SNEGSKA (reference sequence). The CDR3 spells CSATWNTGELFF. In nucleotides, the CDR3 is TGCAGTGCTACTTGGAACACCGGGGAGCTGTTTTTT.

The table lists this clonotype with a few counts. The V call is TRBV12-3 or TRBV12-4, the J call TRBJ2-7, with 13 bases fitting TRBD2. The CDR3 is made up of 14 amino acids. Germline trimming cut 6 bases from V and 5 bases from J; bases unmatched to any gene: 4. The CDR3 region has the DNA TGTGCCAGCAGCGGGGGGACTAGCGGGGACGAGCAGTACTTC. Its protein is CASSGGTSGDEQYF.

The V gene is TRBV7-2, the J gene TRBJ2-2, with a tentative D call TRBD2 (6 bases). V shed 1 base and J shed 4 bases, with 10 bases lying between them. Germline CDR1 is SGHTA and CDR2 is FQGNSA. This CDR3 has 15 amino acids. The CDR3 nucleotides are TGTGCCAGCAGCTTAGGCGGGACCTTCACCGGGGAGCTGTTTTTT. Amino acid sequence: CASSLGGTFTGELFF.

The chain uses TRBV11-2 and TRBJ1-2, with D hard to call. V was clipped by 5 bases and J by 4 bases, with 17 bases between them. Germline CDR1 and CDR2: SGHAT and FQNNGV. The length of the CDR3 is 15 residues. CDR3 nucleotide sequence: TGTGCCAGCAGCGCAATGGGTCTGGAGGGCTATGGCTACACCTTC. Amino acid sequence: CASSAMGLEGYGYTF.

The V and J genes are TRBV7-2 and TRBJ2-3, with TRBD2 matching over 9 bases. This CDR3 is built from 14 residues. J lost 10 bases, V lost 3 bases, and 8 bases had no gene match. Germline CDR1 reads SGHTA; CDR2 reads FQGNSA. The CDR3 reads CASSLGRGGHAQYF. The CDR3 DNA reads TGTGCCAGCAGCTTGGGGCGGGGGGGACACGCGCAGTATTTT. Supplemented by reference TRBV7-2 and TRBJ2-3, the full variable domain reads GAGVSQSPSNKVTEKGKDVELRCDPISGHTALYWYRQSLGQGLEFLIYFQGNSAPDKSGLPSDRFSAERTGGSVSTLTIQRTQQEDSAVYLCASSLGRGGHAQYFGPGTRLTVL.

V gene TRBV15 combines with J gene TRBJ1-2, with D hard to call. The CDR3 covers 14 residues. The V end lost 1 base, the J end lost 4 bases, and 10 bases lay between the germline ends. The germline gives CDR1 LNHNV, CDR2 YYDKDF (reference sequence). CDR3 sequence: CATSRVREAYGYTF. CDR3 nucleotide sequence: TGTGCCACCAGCAGAGTGAGGGAGGCCTATGGCTACACCTTC.

The chain links TRBV11-2 to TRBJ2-1, with D possibly being TRBD1 or TRBD2 (5 bases each). Germline V CDR1 and CDR2: SGHAT, FQNNGV. V was cut by 1 base and J by 6 bases, with 7 bases left in between. The CDR3 has 13 residues. This chain's CDR3 is CASSLGGTNEQFF. As DNA, the CDR3 is TGTGCCAGCAGCTTAGGGGGGACCAATGAGCAGTTCTTC.